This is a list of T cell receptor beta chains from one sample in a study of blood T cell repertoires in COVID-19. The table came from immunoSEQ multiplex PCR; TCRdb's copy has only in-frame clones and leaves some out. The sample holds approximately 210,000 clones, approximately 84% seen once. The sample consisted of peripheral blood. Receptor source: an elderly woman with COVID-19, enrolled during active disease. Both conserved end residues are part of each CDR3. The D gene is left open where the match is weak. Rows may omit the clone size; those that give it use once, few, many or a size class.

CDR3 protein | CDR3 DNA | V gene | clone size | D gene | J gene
CASSLLTDNSPLHF | TGTGCCAGCAGTTTATTGACAGATAATTCACCCCTCCACTTT | TRBV28 | - | - | TRBJ1-6
CASRSRQGEHYGYTF | TGTGCCAGCAGATCCAGACAGGGGGAGCACTATGGCTACACCTTC | TRBV5-4 | once | TRBD1 | TRBJ1-2
CASSRDTHSTDTQYF | TGCGCCAGCAGTCGGGACACCCATAGCACAGATACGCAGTATTTT | TRBV5-1 | - | - | TRBJ2-3
CASSHRGPHYEQYF | TGTGCCAGCAGCCACAGGGGCCCTCACTACGAGCAGTACTTC | TRBV6-5 | - | TRBD1 | TRBJ2-7
CAARPFRDRVNEQFF | TGTGCCGCCCGCCCCTTCCGGGACAGGGTCAATGAGCAGTTCTTC | TRBV2 | - | TRBD1 | TRBJ2-1
CASSTRQGARTDSNQPQHF | TGTGCCAGTAGTACCCGACAGGGGGCTAGGACGGATAGCAATCAGCCCCAGCATTTT | TRBV19 | few | TRBD1 | TRBJ1-5
CASSSQGNTIYF | TGTGCCAGCAGCTCACAGGGGAACACCATATATTTT | TRBV11-2 | few | TRBD1 | TRBJ1-3
CASSEARVYSNQPQHF | TGTGCCAGCAGTGAAGCTCGAGTGTATAGCAATCAGCCCCAGCATTTT | TRBV6-1 | - | - | TRBJ1-5
CASSSTGTGSYGYTF | TGTGCCAGCAGCTCAACCGGGACAGGGTCCTATGGCTACACCTTC | TRBV9 | once | TRBD1 | TRBJ1-2
CASSVGGSRVNVLTF | TGTGCCAGCAGCGTAGGGGGCAGTAGGGTCAACGTCCTGACTTTC | TRBV9 | - | - | TRBJ2-6
CASSVGGGTYNEQFF | TGTGCCAGCAGTGTTGGCGGGGGGACCTACAATGAGCAGTTCTTC | TRBV2 | - | TRBD2 | TRBJ2-1
CATRETGENTEAFF | TGTGCCACCAGAGAGACAGGGGAGAACACTGAAGCTTTCTTT | TRBV24-1 | - | TRBD1 | TRBJ1-1
CARAGRGANQPQHF | TGCGCCAGAGCGGGGAGGGGGGCCAATCAGCCCCAGCATTTT | TRBV10-1 | few | - | TRBJ1-5
CASSPGGWNTEAFF | TGTGCCAGCAGCCCGGGGGGGTGGAACACTGAAGCTTTCTTT | TRBV3-1/TRBV3-2 | - | - | TRBJ1-1
CASSLYASGGPLSKNIQYF | TGTGCCAGTAGTCTCTACGCCTCAGGGGGCCCTCTTTCCAAAAACATTCAGTACTTC | TRBV19 | - | TRBD1 | TRBJ2-4
CASSPGQGPLQQYF | TGTGCCAGCAGCCCAGGACAGGGACCCCTTCAGCAGTACTTC | TRBV7-2 | - | TRBD1 | TRBJ2-7
CASSLSSGGLNEQFF | TGCGCCAGCAGCTTGTCTAGCGGGGGCCTCAATGAGCAGTTCTTC | TRBV5-1 | - | TRBD2 | TRBJ2-1
CASKPAGEGEQFF | TGTGCCAGCAAGCCAGCGGGGGAGGGTGAGCAGTTCTTC | TRBV6-5 | - | TRBD2 | TRBJ2-1
CASSRPLAGDIEQFF | TGTGCCAGCAGTCGCCCACTAGCGGGCGATATTGAGCAGTTCTTC | TRBV28 | - | TRBD2 | TRBJ2-1
CASSLSLSYEQYF | TGTGCCAGCAGTTTGTCCTTATCCTACGAGCAGTACTTC | TRBV27 | once | - | TRBJ2-7
CSGTGSSTEAFF | TGCAGCGGAACAGGGTCGAGCACTGAAGCTTTCTTT | TRBV29-1 | - | - | TRBJ1-1
CASSRSGSVTDTQYF | TGTGCCAGTAGCCGGAGCGGGAGTGTGACAGATACGCAGTATTTT | TRBV19 | - | TRBD2 | TRBJ2-3
CASSYEGTTNSPLHF | TGTGCCAGCAGTTACGAGGGCACCACCAATTCACCCCTCCACTTT | TRBV6-5 | - | - | TRBJ1-6
CASSGLAGDHNEQFF | TGCGCCAGCAGCGGGCTAGCGGGAGACCACAATGAGCAGTTCTTC | TRBV10-1 | once | TRBD2 | TRBJ2-1
CASSLQGVETQYF | TGCGCCAGCAGCTTGCAAGGGGTAGAGACCCAGTACTTC | TRBV5-1 | - | - | TRBJ2-5
CASSLGAQGQRGYTF | TGTGCCAGCAGCTTAGGGGCTCAGGGTCAACGTGGCTACACCTTC | TRBV11-2 | - | - | TRBJ1-2
CASSYSKVENEQYF | TGTGCCAGCAGTTACTCGAAGGTGGAGAACGAGCAGTACTTC | TRBV6-5 | once | - | TRBJ2-7
CASSLTGQGAYVYGYTF | TGTGCCAGCAGTTTAACGGGACAGGGGGCATATGTCTATGGCTACACCTTC | TRBV28 | - | TRBD1 | TRBJ1-2
CATSDSRTAGNTIYF | TGTGCCACCAGTGATTCGAGGACAGCTGGAAACACCATATATTTT | TRBV24-1 | - | - | TRBJ1-3
CASSFRDRSEAFF | TGTGCCAGCAGCTTTCGGGACAGGTCTGAAGCTTTCTTT | TRBV7-3 | - | TRBD1 | TRBJ1-1
CASSSPGQGRELFF | TGTGCCAGCAGCTCACCTGGACAGGGCAGGGAGCTGTTTTTT | TRBV7-2 | - | TRBD1 | TRBJ2-2
CAISESTGSESPYGYTF | TGTGCCATCAGTGAGTCGACGGGTAGTGAGAGTCCTTATGGCTACACCTTC | TRBV10-3 | - | - | TRBJ1-2
CASTRRGSETQYF | TGTGCCAGCACCCGGAGGGGTTCGGAGACCCAGTACTTC | TRBV11-1 | - | - | TRBJ2-5
CASSPAGGTEAFF | TGTGCCAGCAGCCCCGCCGGAGGTACTGAAGCTTTCTTT | TRBV3-1/TRBV3-2 | - | - | TRBJ1-1
CASSLDWVGGPLKVNIQYF | TGTGCCAGCAGCTTAGATTGGGTGGGAGGGCCGCTCAAGGTTAACATTCAGTACTTC | TRBV11-2 | - | TRBD2 | TRBJ2-4
CASSLSTVGGNSPLHF | TGCGCCAGCAGCTTGTCGACGGTGGGGGGTAATTCACCCCTCCACTTT | TRBV5-1 | - | - | TRBJ1-6
CASSRARGETQYF | TGTGCCAGCAGCCGCGCCCGGGGGGAGACCCAGTACTTC | TRBV3-1/TRBV3-2 | - | - | TRBJ2-5
CASSPRTGGATGELFF | TGTGCCAGCAGTCCCCGGACAGGGGGGGCCACCGGGGAGCTGTTTTTT | TRBV7-9 | - | TRBD1 | TRBJ2-2
CASKYQRRDTEAFF | TGCGCCAGCAAGTACCAAAGGAGGGACACTGAAGCTTTCTTT | TRBV5-1 | - | - | TRBJ1-1
CASGLAGAAFF | TGTGCCAGCGGACTAGCGGGGGCCGCGTTCTTC | TRBV6-5 | few | TRBD2 | TRBJ2-1
CASRPGQIYTEAFF | TGTGCCAGCAGACCGGGACAGATCTACACTGAAGCTTTCTTT | TRBV2 | few | TRBD1 | TRBJ1-1
CAISPTGQGNEKLFF | TGTGCCATCAGTCCCACGGGACAGGGGAATGAAAAACTGTTTTTT | TRBV10-3 | - | TRBD1 | TRBJ1-4
CASSPTRTGGLETQYF | TGTGCCAGCAGTCCTACTCGGACAGGGGGCCTGGAGACCCAGTACTTC | TRBV9 | - | TRBD1 | TRBJ2-5
CASNGGDSYEQYF | TGTGCCAGCAACGGGGGGGACTCCTACGAGCAGTACTTC | TRBV28 | - | TRBD2 | TRBJ2-7
CASSQGGTGGNQPQHF | TGCGCCAGCAGCCAGGGCGGGACAGGGGGTAATCAGCCCCAGCATTTT | TRBV4-1 | - | TRBD1 | TRBJ1-5
CASSPPGTPFDQPQHF | TGTGCCAGCAGCCCCCCCGGGACACCCTTCGATCAGCCCCAGCATTTT | TRBV7-8 | - | - | TRBJ1-5
CASIPAMNTEAFF | TGTGCCAGCATTCCAGCGATGAACACTGAAGCTTTCTTT | TRBV6-5 | - | - | TRBJ1-1
CASSLGLGSGVRETQYF | TGTGCCAGCAGCTTAGGACTGGGTAGCGGGGTCCGAGAGACCCAGTACTTC | TRBV11-3 | - | TRBD2 | TRBJ2-5
CASSPRSTGGNEQFF | TGTGCCAGCAGCCCGAGATCGACAGGGGGCAATGAGCAGTTCTTC | TRBV7-9 | - | TRBD1 | TRBJ2-1